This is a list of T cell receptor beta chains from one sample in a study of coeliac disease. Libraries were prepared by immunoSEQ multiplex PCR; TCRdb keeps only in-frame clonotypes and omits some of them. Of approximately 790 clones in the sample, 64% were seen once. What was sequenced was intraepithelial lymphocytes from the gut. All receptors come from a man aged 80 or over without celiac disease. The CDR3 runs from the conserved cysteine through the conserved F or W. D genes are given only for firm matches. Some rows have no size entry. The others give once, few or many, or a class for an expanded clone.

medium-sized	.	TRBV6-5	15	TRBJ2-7	CASTTGLEASYEQYF	TGTGCCAGCACCACAGGGCTGGAAGCTTCCTACGAGCAGTACTTC
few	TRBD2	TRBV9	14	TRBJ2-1	CASSVVTGGGEQFF	TGTGCCAGCAGCGTCGTAACCGGCGGGGGTGAGCAGTTCTTC
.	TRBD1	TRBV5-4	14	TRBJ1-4	CASSRGGTNEKLFF	TGTGCCAGCAGTCGAGGGGGCACTAATGAAAAACTGTTTTTT
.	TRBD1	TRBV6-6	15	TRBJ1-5	CASTSGDRGGQPQHF	TGTGCCAGCACCTCAGGGGACAGGGGAGGTCAGCCCCAGCATTTT
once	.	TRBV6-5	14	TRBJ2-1	CASRGRETFDEQFF	TGTGCCAGCAGAGGTCGGGAGACGTTCGATGAGCAGTTCTTC
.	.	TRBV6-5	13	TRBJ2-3	CASSLTDTDTQYF	TGTGCCAGCAGTTTGACAGACACAGATACGCAGTATTTT
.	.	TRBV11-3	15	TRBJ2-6	CASSLGASGANVLTF	TGTGCCAGCAGCTTAGGCGCTTCCGGGGCCAACGTCCTGACTTTC
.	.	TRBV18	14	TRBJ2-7	CASSGDFGPLEQYF	TGTGCCAGCTCCGGAGACTTCGGTCCCCTCGAGCAGTACTTC
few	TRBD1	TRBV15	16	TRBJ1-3	CATRTGQGGFGNTIYF	TGTGCCACCAGGACCGGACAGGGAGGGTTTGGAAACACCATATATTTT
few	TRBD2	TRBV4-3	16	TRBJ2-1	CASSQDLSGVYNEQFF	TGCGCCAGCAGCCAAGATCTAAGCGGGGTCTACAATGAGCAGTTCTTC
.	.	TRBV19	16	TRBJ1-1	CASSIPLRQGKGGAFF	TGTGCCAGTAGTATCCCCCTACGACAAGGAAAAGGGGGAGCTTTCTTT
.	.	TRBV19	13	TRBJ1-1	CASSIKGDTEAFF	TGTGCCAGTAGTATAAAGGGGGACACTGAAGCTTTCTTT
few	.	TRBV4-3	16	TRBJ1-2	CASSQDSRGLNYGYTF	TGCGCCAGCAGCCAAGACTCCAGGGGCTTAAACTATGGCTACACCTTC
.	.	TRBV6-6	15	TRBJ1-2	CASSYSWGANYGYTF	TGTGCCAGCAGTTACTCGTGGGGAGCTAACTATGGCTACACCTTC
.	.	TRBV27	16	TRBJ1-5	CASSFGSGVINQPQHF	TGTGCCAGCAGTTTCGGGTCAGGGGTTATCAATCAGCCCCAGCATTTT
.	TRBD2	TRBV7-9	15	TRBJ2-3	CASSLGTSGKDTQYF	TGTGCCAGCAGCCTGGGGACTAGCGGGAAAGATACGCAGTATTTT
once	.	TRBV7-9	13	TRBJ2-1	CASSDSGNGEQFF	TGTGCCAGCAGCGACTCGGGTAACGGTGAGCAGTTCTTC
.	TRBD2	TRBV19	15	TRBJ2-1	CASIGTSGPYNEQFF	TGTGCCAGTATTGGGACTAGCGGTCCCTACAATGAGCAGTTCTTC
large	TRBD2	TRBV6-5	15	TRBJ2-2	CASSYVREGTGELFF	TGTGCCAGCAGTTACGTGCGGGAGGGTACCGGGGAGCTGTTTTTT
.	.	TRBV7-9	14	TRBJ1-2	CASSSLGGDYGYTF	TGTGCCAGCAGCTCCCTGGGAGGGGACTATGGCTACACCTTC
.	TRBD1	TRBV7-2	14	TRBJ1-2	CASSGQGTNYGYTF	TGTGCCAGCAGCGGACAGGGAACTAACTATGGCTACACCTTC
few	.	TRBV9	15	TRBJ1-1	CASSPTYSGVTEAFF	TGTGCCAGCAGCCCCACATATTCAGGGGTCACTGAAGCTTTCTTT
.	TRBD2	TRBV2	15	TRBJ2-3	CASKGTSGSADTQYF	TGTGCCAGCAAGGGCACTAGCGGGAGCGCAGATACGCAGTATTTT
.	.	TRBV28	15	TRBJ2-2	CASSPRRLSTGGLFF	TGTGCCAGCAGCCCACGCCGACTGAGCACCGGGGGGCTGTTTTTT
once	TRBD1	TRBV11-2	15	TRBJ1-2	CASSRGTGEWSGYTF	TGTGCCAGCAGCCGCGGGACAGGGGAATGGTCTGGCTACACCTTC
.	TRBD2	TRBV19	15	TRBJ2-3	CASTDRLAGAIPQYF	TGTGCCAGTACCGATAGGCTAGCGGGGGCCATTCCCCAGTATTTT
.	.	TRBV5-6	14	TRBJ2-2	CASSLLGDTGELFF	TGTGCCAGCAGCCTTCTAGGGGACACCGGGGAGCTGTTTTTT
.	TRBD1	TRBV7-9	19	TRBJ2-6	CASSPEGGQGAAGANVLTF	TGTGCCAGCAGCCCCGAGGGGGGACAGGGGGCAGCTGGGGCCAACGTCCTGACTTTC
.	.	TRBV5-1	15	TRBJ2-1	CASSSGLLSSNEQFF	TGCGCCAGCAGCTCTGGACTACTCTCTTCCAATGAGCAGTTCTTC
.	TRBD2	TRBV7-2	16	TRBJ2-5	CASSLMLAGGRETQYF	TGTGCCAGCAGCTTAATGCTAGCGGGGGGCAGGGAGACCCAGTACTTC
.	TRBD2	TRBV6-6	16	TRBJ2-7	CASSYSRGRRMYEQYF	TGTGCCAGCAGTTACTCGCGCGGGAGGAGGATGTACGAGCAGTACTTC
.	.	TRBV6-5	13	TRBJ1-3	CASSDWRGNTIYF	TGTGCCAGCAGTGATTGGCGGGGAAACACCATATATTTT
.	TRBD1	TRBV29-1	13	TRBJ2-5	CSVDGQGVKTQYF	TGCAGCGTTGATGGACAGGGTGTTAAGACCCAGTACTTC
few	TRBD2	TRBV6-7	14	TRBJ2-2	CASRTSGDTGELFF	TGTGCCAGCAGGACTAGCGGTGACACCGGGGAGCTGTTTTTT
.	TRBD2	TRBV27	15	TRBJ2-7	CASSLGTGLANEQYF	TGTGCCAGCAGTTTAGGGACTGGACTAGCCAACGAGCAGTACTTC
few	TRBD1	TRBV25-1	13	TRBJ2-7	CASSWTGDYEQYF	TGTGCCAGTAGCTGGACAGGAGACTACGAGCAGTACTTC
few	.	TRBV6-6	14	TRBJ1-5	CASSVDSRNQPQHF	TGTGCCAGCAGCGTCGACAGCCGCAATCAGCCCCAGCATTTT
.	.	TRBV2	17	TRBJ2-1	CASRAPIGQGGVDEQFF	TGTGCCAGCAGGGCCCCTATAGGACAGGGAGGGGTGGATGAGCAGTTCTTC
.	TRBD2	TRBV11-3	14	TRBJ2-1	CASSRGLAGGEQFF	TGTGCCAGCAGCCGTGGACTAGCGGGAGGGGAGCAGTTCTTC
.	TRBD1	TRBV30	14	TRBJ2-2	CALRDRVNTGELFF	TGTGCGTTACGGGACAGGGTAAACACCGGGGAGCTGTTTTTT
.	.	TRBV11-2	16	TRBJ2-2	CASSLGASALTGELFF	TGTGCCAGCAGCTTAGGGGCTAGCGCTCTCACCGGGGAGCTGTTTTTT
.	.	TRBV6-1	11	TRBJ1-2	CASSAKNGYTF	TGTGCCAGCAGTGCTAAGAATGGCTACACCTTC
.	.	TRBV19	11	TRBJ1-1	CASLRGSEAFF	TGTGCCAGCCTAAGGGGTTCAGAAGCTTTCTTT
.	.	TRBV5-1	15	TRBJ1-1	CASSSNRALNTEAFF	TGCGCCAGCAGCAGCAACAGAGCCTTGAACACTGAAGCTTTCTTT
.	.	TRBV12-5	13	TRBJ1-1	CASGLAGRSEAFF	TGTGCTAGTGGTTTAGCCGGGAGGTCTGAAGCTTTCTTT
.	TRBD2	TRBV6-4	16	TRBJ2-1	CASSPGTSGGVNEQFF	TGTGCCAGCAGTCCCGGGACTAGCGGGGGGGTTAATGAGCAGTTCTTC